The sequence of this T cell receptor beta chain was determined in a study of T cell responses to AZD1222 COVID-19 vaccine. Produced via immunoSEQ multiplex PCR; TCRdb's table is partial and in-frame only. Among around 110,000 clones listed, 90% were seen once. V was pared by 9 bases and J by 2 bases, with 16 bases between. This CDR3 has 15 amino acids. CDR1 LNHDA and CDR2 SQIVND come from the germline V gene (reference sequence). Regarding the study as a whole: Vaccine-associated CD4 TCRs spanned spike, dominant at 160-218 and 743-854. Most donors were white British and more were female, and clonal diversity was possibly underestimated.

To note about this clone: Its antigen is not known.

Here the sequenced sample was peripheral blood, taken 28 days after the second AZD1222 dose. The chain employs TRBV19 and TRBJ1-4; D is unresolved. The TCR originated in an adult who received the AZD1222 COVID-19 vaccine. Here the CDR3 DNA reads TGTGCCAGCCGTTGGCAGGTCACGACTAATGAAAAACTGTTTTTT. Protein: CASRWQVTTNEKLFF. Complete variable domain (other parts from reference TRBV19 and TRBJ1-4): DGGITQSPKYLFRKEGQNVTLSCEQNLNHDAMYWYRQDPGQGLRLIYYSQIVNDFQKGDIAEGYSVSREKKESFPLTVTSAQKNPTAFYLCASRWQVTTNEKLFFGSGTQLSVL.